Listed below are T cell receptor beta chains from one sample, sequenced in a study of cytomegalovirus exposure and HLA in healthy donors. Profiling relied on immunoSEQ multiplex PCR, and the TCRdb table lists in-frame clones only, not all of them. The listing contains 200,000 to 250,000 clones. The sequencing sample was made of PBMCs. The receptors shown here come from a woman in her 30s in good health and CMV-seropositive. Both conserved end residues are part of each CDR3. The D gene is left open where the match is weak.

>15|.|TRBV28|TRBJ1-5
CASSLWQGSNQPQHF
TGTGCCAGCAGTTTATGGCAGGGGAGCAATCAGCCCCAGCATTTT
>16|.|TRBV2|TRBJ2-2
CASSFELLRDTGELFF
TGTGCCAGCAGTTTTGAGCTGCTCCGGGACACCGGGGAGCTGTTTTTT
>13|.|TRBV29-1|TRBJ2-7
CSVAAQVKYEQYF
TGCAGCGTTGCCGCGCAGGTAAAGTACGAGCAGTACTTC
>13|.|TRBV2|TRBJ2-1
CASSVQEGDEQFF
TGTGCCAGCAGTGTTCAAGAAGGGGATGAGCAGTTCTTC
>15|.|TRBV11-2|TRBJ1-5
CASSLEADPNQPQHF
TGTGCCAGCAGCTTAGAGGCCGATCCTAATCAGCCCCAGCATTTT
>13|TRBD1|TRBV6-4|TRBJ1-1
CASSLGQGGEAFF
TGTGCCAGCAGCCTCGGACAGGGAGGTGAAGCTTTCTTT
>13|.|TRBV10-3|TRBJ2-2
CAISGRVSGELFF
TGTGCCATCAGTGGTCGGGTATCCGGGGAGCTGTTTTTT
>16|TRBD2|TRBV19|TRBJ2-1
CASSIRLAGGYNEQFF
TGTGCCAGTAGTATCCGACTAGCGGGGGGGTACAATGAGCAGTTCTTC
>17|.|TRBV27|TRBJ2-2
CASSFAFRGSNTGELFF
TGTGCCAGCAGTTTCGCCTTTAGAGGTTCAAACACCGGGGAGCTGTTTTTT
>12|.|TRBV19|TRBJ2-5
CASSIPSETQYF
TGTGCCAGTAGTATCCCCTCGGAGACCCAGTACTTC
>14|TRBD1|TRBV5-1|TRBJ1-1
CASSQDRTGTEAFF
TGCGCCAGCAGCCAGGACAGGACCGGCACTGAAGCTTTCTTT
>14|.|TRBV4-1|TRBJ1-1
CASSQEPILPEAFF
TGCGCCAGCAGCCAAGAACCGATACTCCCTGAAGCTTTCTTT
>16|TRBD1|TRBV19|TRBJ1-1
CASSIGQGRGNTEAFF
TGTGCCAGTAGTATAGGACAGGGAAGGGGGAACACTGAAGCTTTCTTT
>14|TRBD1|TRBV7-9|TRBJ2-2
CASSLWDRDGELFF
TGTGCCAGCAGCTTATGGGACAGGGACGGGGAGCTGTTTTTT
>15|.|TRBV2|TRBJ1-4
CASSEVAGANEKLFF
TGTGCCAGCAGTGAAGTAGCAGGGGCTAATGAAAAACTGTTTTTT
>13|TRBD1|TRBV27|TRBJ2-2
CASTPQGHGELFF
TGTGCCAGCACTCCACAGGGGCACGGGGAGCTGTTTTTT
>13|.|TRBV4-3|TRBJ1-2
CASSQGGSYGYTF
TGCGCCAGCAGCCAAGGGGGCTCCTACGGCTACACCTTC
>18|TRBD1|TRBV2|TRBJ1-6
CASSLRGDSRSYNSPLHF
TGTGCCAGCAGTCTCAGGGGGGACAGCCGCTCCTATAATTCACCCCTCCACTTT
>15|TRBD2|TRBV10-1|TRBJ2-1
CASSERGRAPYEQFF
TGCGCCAGCAGTGAACGCGGGAGGGCCCCCTATGAGCAGTTCTTC
>15|.|TRBV4-1|TRBJ1-5
CASSQKQVLNQPQHF
TGCGCCAGCAGCCAGAAACAGGTTCTCAATCAGCCCCAGCATTTT
>14|.|TRBV7-6|TRBJ1-3
CASSPLQAGNTIYF
TGTGCCAGCAGCCCCCTGCAGGCAGGAAACACCATATATTTT
>19|TRBD1|TRBV28|TRBJ2-3
CASSPWTGMGRDTTDTQYF
TGTGCCAGCAGTCCTTGGACAGGAATGGGCCGGGATACCACAGATACGCAGTATTTT
>17|TRBD1|TRBV7-6|TRBJ2-7
CASSQRVGTGEVYEQYF
TGTGCCAGCAGCCAGCGCGTCGGGACAGGGGAAGTATACGAGCAGTACTTC
>13|TRBD1|TRBV7-9|TRBJ1-2
CASSLTGEDGYTF
TGTGCCAGCAGCTTGACAGGGGAGGACGGCTACACCTTC
>14|TRBD1|TRBV5-1|TRBJ1-1
CASSFTGQGAEAFF
TGCGCCAGCAGCTTCACCGGACAGGGCGCTGAAGCTTTCTTT
>13|.|TRBV6-1|TRBJ2-5
CAASRGAGETQYF
TGTGCCGCGTCTCGGGGGGCGGGTGAGACCCAGTACTTC
>13|TRBD1|TRBV11-1|TRBJ1-2
CASSSGQGYGYTF
TGTGCCAGCAGCTCCGGACAGGGTTATGGCTACACCTTC
>15|.|TRBV5-6|TRBJ1-2
CASSFTTGIHYGYTF
TGTGCCAGCAGCTTCACGACAGGAATTCACTATGGCTACACCTTC
>15|.|TRBV28|TRBJ1-2
CASSYPSGPEGGYTF
TGTGCCAGCAGTTACCCGAGTGGGCCGGAGGGTGGCTACACCTTC
>15|.|TRBV4-1|TRBJ1-4
CASSQTGRLEEKLFF
TGCGCCAGCAGCCAAACGGGAAGACTAGAAGAAAAACTGTTTTTT
>14|.|TRBV9|TRBJ2-1
CASSVDTGAREQFF
TGTGCCAGCAGCGTAGACACGGGAGCTCGTGAGCAGTTCTTC